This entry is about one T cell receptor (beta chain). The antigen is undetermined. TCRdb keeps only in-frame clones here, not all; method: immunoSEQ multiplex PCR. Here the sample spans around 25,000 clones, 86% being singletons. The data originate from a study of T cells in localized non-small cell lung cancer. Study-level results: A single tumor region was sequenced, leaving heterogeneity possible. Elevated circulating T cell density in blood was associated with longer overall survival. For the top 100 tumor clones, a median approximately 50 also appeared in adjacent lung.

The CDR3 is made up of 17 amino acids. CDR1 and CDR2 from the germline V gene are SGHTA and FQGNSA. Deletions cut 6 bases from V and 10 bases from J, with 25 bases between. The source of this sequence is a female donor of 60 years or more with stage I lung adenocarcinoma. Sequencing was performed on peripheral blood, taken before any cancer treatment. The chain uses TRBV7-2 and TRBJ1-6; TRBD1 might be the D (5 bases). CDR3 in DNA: TGTGCCAGCAGACCCGGGACCCAACTAGTTCGTGGGTCACCCCTCCACTTT. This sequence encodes CASRPGTQLVRGSPLHF.